The subject of this entry is one T cell receptor (beta chain). The data derive from a study of blood T cell repertoires in COVID-19. This CDR3 is 14 amino acids long. Germline assignment: CDR1 SGHTA and CDR2 FQGTGA. V was pared by 5 bases and J by 0 bases, with 4 bases of the junction left unmatched. The authors' processing: Estimation of nucleated cell counts was performed using reference gene primer amplification. Some clones are missing from TCRdb's copy, which holds only in-frame ones; the method was immunoSEQ multiplex PCR. Clonal size and the V and J genes are those of that table, whereas D and trimming came from the DNA. The sample yields around 170,000 clones, 88% seen once.

The sequence was obtained from a man between 60 and 70 years old with acute or convalescent COVID-19. The chain is built from TRBV7-3 and TRBJ2-7, with 7 bases matching TRBD2. Sequenced material: peripheral blood. The CDR3 DNA reads as TGTGCCAGCAGCCCCTTAGCGGGCTCCTACGAGCAGTACTTC. Amino acids: CASSPLAGSYEQYF.